What follows are 7 T cell receptor beta chains derived from one specimen sequenced in a study of cytomegalovirus exposure and HLA in healthy donors. PCR employed 60 Vbeta and 13 Jbeta primers. Data came from immunoSEQ multiplex PCR; TCRdb stores just in-frame clones and leaves some out. The repertoire holds around 87,000 clones, with 81% as singletons. Sequences were obtained from PBMCs. The source is a girl aged 2 to 9 in good health and CMV-seropositive.

The V gene is TRBV28, the J gene TRBJ1-5; D is uncertain. The length of the CDR3 is 17 residues. Germline V gene sequence: CDR1 MDHEN, CDR2 SYDVKM. Deletions cut 9 bases from V and 0 bases from J, with 21 bases between. In nucleotides, the CDR3 is TGTGCCAGTCCGGACTTGGACCTAAAAAATAGCAATCAGCCCCAGCATTTT. This encodes CASPDLDLKNSNQPQHF.

The chain links TRBV30 to TRBJ1-1; unclear D gene. The germline V gene has CDR1 GTSNPN and CDR2 SVGIG (reference sequence). V was trimmed by 3 bases and J by 1 base, leaving 12 bases between them. The CDR3 length is 14 residues. CDR3 coding DNA: TGTGCCTGGAGAGGAGCAGAAACGAACACTGAAGCTTTCTTT. This gives the protein CAWRGAETNTEAFF.

The chain combines TRBV27 with TRBJ2-7; 7 bases are a match to TRBD2. The V gene end was trimmed by 6 bases and the J gene end by 6 bases; junction bases not matched to a gene: 5. The CDR3 consists of 12 residues. Per the germline V gene, CDR1 is MNHEY and CDR2 is SMNVEV (reference sequence). CDR3 bases: TGTGCCAGCAGCGGACTAGGAACCGAGCAGTACTTC. Translating gives CASSGLGTEQYF.

This clone was counted a single time. This chain links TRBV28 with TRBJ1-5; 7 bases map to TRBD1. The CDR3 sequence is 13 residues long. CDR1 and CDR2 from the germline V gene are MDHEN and SYDVKM. The junction had 3 bases not matched to a gene; V was cut back by 4 bases and J by 6 bases. The CDR3 loop is CASSSRDSQPQHF. The DNA for the CDR3 is TGTGCCAGCAGTTCGCGGGACAGTCAGCCCCAGCATTTT.

Comments on this clone: Other DNA sequences in this specimen translate into the identical CDR3. The chain links TRBV25-1 to TRBJ2-2, with D perhaps TRBD1 (5 bases). The germline V gene has CDR1 MGHDK and CDR2 SYGVNS. V dropped 3 bases and J dropped 1 base, with 9 bases sitting between them. This CDR3 is 15 amino acids long. The CDR3 nucleotides are TGTGCCAGCAGTGAGTTGCAGGGGAACACCGGGGAGCTGTTTTTT. This gives the protein CASSELQGNTGELFF.

The gene calls are TRBV9 and TRBJ1-1, with unresolved D. The CDR3 extends over 12 amino acids. Trimming left V 4 bases short and J 6 bases short, with 10 bases between. Germline-derived CDR1 and CDR2 are SGDLS and YYNGEE. The CDR3 protein is CASSPTGSEAFF. CDR3 in DNA: TGTGCCAGCAGCCCGACGGGGTCTGAAGCTTTCTTT.

This rearrangement joins TRBV25-1 to TRBJ2-5, with TRBD2 matching 8 bases. There are 16 residues in the CDR3. The ends lost 2 bases at V and 4 bases at J; junction bases unmatched: 9. CDR1 is MGHDK, CDR2 SYGVNS, per germline. CDR3 region: CASSEGPGGPVETQYF. CDR3 bases: TGTGCCAGCAGTGAAGGGCCGGGAGGGCCGGTAGAGACCCAGTACTTC.